The T cell receptor beta chain described here comes from a study of cytotoxic CD8 clonotypes in ibrutinib-treated CLL. Study context: Overall, some 25 responses were partial and 2 complete; following median roughly 72 months, roughly 15 patients stayed remitted and roughly twelve progressed.

Some clones are missing from TCRdb's copy, which holds only in-frame ones; the method was immunoSEQ multiplex PCR. The table has 50,000 to 65,000 clones, approximately 75% seen once. CDR1 and CDR2 (germline): MDHEN, SYDVKM. Deletions cut 7 bases from V and 2 bases from J, with 8 bases between. This CDR3 is 12 amino acids long. The sequenced sample was PBMCs, obtained after 12 months of ibrutinib treatment. The source of this sequence is a human donor with chronic lymphocytic leukemia. The rearrangement joins TRBV28 to TRBJ1-2; tentatively, D is TRBD1 (5 bases). CDR3 amino acids: CASIKGNYGYTF. CDR3 nucleotide sequence: TGTGCCAGCATCAAGGGGAACTATGGCTACACCTTC.